The 23 T cell receptor beta chains presented below share a single source sample, sequenced in a study of cytomegalovirus exposure and HLA in healthy donors (dated by TCRdb to 2017 to 2019). Libraries were prepared through the immunoSEQ multiplex PCR assay. A mixture of 60 forward primers for TCR Vbeta segments and 13 reverse primers for TCR Jbeta segments was used in the multiplex PCR. Not all clones reach the TCRdb copy of this immuneACCESS table, which keeps in-frame sequences only. Checked studies attribute under half of the gap to unresolved V genes and leave the rest unexplained. Across this sample there are over 110,000 clones, with about 84% seen only once. Of the sample, about 2.5% falls within the top ten clones. The sequencing sample was made of PBMCs. The receptor set was obtained from a young woman in good health and CMV-seropositive.

The CDR3 DNA follows: TGTGCCAGCAGCTCGGGGTTAGGGACTGAAGCTTTCTTT. It yields the protein CASSSGLGTEAFF. V is TRBV11-2 and J is TRBJ1-1; D is undetermined. There are 13 residues in the CDR3. The V end was cut by 4 bases, the J end by 5 bases, with 11 bases between. The germline CDR1 and CDR2 sequences are SGHAT and FQNNGV.

This clone was recorded only once. J is TRBJ1-1 and V is TRBV6-5; TRBD1 might be the D (5 bases). V lost 6 bases, J lost 2 bases, and 10 bases lay in between. CDR3 length equals 13 residues. The germline gives CDR1 MNHEY, CDR2 SVGAGI. CDR3 sequence: CASRSGHNTEAFF. CDR3 coding DNA: TGTGCCAGCAGGTCAGGGCATAACACTGAAGCTTTCTTT.

This chain connects TRBV12-5 to TRBJ2-4; TRBD2 agrees at 13 bases. Germline V gene sequence: CDR1 LGHNT, CDR2 FRNRAP. Trimming at V came to 2 bases and at J to 8 bases, leaving 12 bases not matched to a gene. This CDR3 contains 18 residues. The chain's CDR3 is CASGLPGTSGERWDIQYF. CDR3 coding DNA: TGTGCTAGTGGTTTGCCCGGGACTAGCGGGGAGCGATGGGACATTCAGTACTTC.

The rearrangement uses TRBV6-1 and TRBJ1-5; 8 bases map to TRBD1. Losses at the gene ends were 2 bases for V and 4 bases for J; bases not matched to a gene: 4. The CDR3 runs 15 residues. Per the germline V gene, CDR1 is MNHNS and CDR2 is SASEGT. The CDR3 here is CASSEQRTGNQPQHF. In DNA, the CDR3 is TGTGCCAGCAGTGAACAAAGGACAGGGAATCAGCCCCAGCATTTT.

The chain links TRBV9 to TRBJ1-2; D is perhaps TRBD1 (5 bases). Germline V lookup: CDR1 SGDLS, CDR2 YYNGEE. The CDR3 spans 13 residues. V dropped 7 bases and J dropped 5 bases, with 15 bases sitting between them. The CDR3 DNA sequence: TGTGCCAGCGGAGGGACCTGGGAATATGGCTACACCTTC. Translation: CASGGTWEYGYTF.

The chain recombines TRBV5-4 with TRBJ1-6; D is undetermined. Trimming pared 2 bases from V and 0 bases from J, leaving 9 bases between. The CDR3 consists of 16 residues. The germline V gene encodes CDR1 SGHNT and CDR2 YYREEE (reference sequence). CDR3 sequence (DNA): TGTGCCAGCAGCTTTTTGGGCAGCTCCTATAATTCACCCCTCCACTTT. Translated, it gives CASSFLGSSYNSPLHF.

This sequence joins TRBV18 and TRBJ1-1; TRBD1 matches 8 bases. The CDR3 has 15 amino acids. The germline gives CDR1 KGHSH, CDR2 LQKENI. V was pared by 3 bases and J by 8 bases, with 11 bases of the junction left unmatched. CDR3 protein: CASSPRTGMDLEAFF. The CDR3 region has the DNA TGTGCCAGCTCACCGCGGACAGGGATGGATCTGGAAGCTTTCTTT.

The V gene is TRBV5-1, the J gene TRBJ1-3; possible D gene TRBD1, 6 bases. Germline CDR1 and CDR2: SGHRS and YFSETQ. The ends were cut back, 1 base at V and 3 bases at J, with 17 bases in the middle. CDR3 size: 17 residues. DNA for the CDR3: TGCGCCAGCAGCTTGCTACAGGGAACGGGAAGTGGAAACACCATATATTTT. This translates into CASSLLQGTGSGNTIYF.

The V and J genes are TRBV19 and TRBJ2-1; tentatively, D is TRBD2 (5 bases). V was shortened by 3 bases and J by 1 base, with 7 bases between the two germline ends. CDR1 is LNHDA, CDR2 SQIVND, per germline (reference sequence). This CDR3 contains 14 residues. Here the CDR3 DNA reads TGTGCCAGTAGTATCGGGGTTTCCTACAATGAGCAGTTCTTC. This gives the protein CASSIGVSYNEQFF.

This chain connects TRBV11-3 to TRBJ1-1, with D hard to call. CDR3 length equals 13 residues. CDR1 SGHNT and CDR2 YENEEA come from the germline V gene. Between the trimmed V and J ends, which lost 5 bases and 1 base, there was a span of 8 bases. The CDR3 loop is CASSITANTEAFF. The CDR3 DNA sequence: TGTGCCAGCAGCATTACAGCGAACACTGAAGCTTTCTTT.

In this sample, this clone turned up once. This chain uses TRBV2 with TRBJ2-7; 14 bases map to TRBD2. The trim removed 0 bases at V and 2 bases at J, leaving 3 bases unmatched. This CDR3 spans 17 amino acids. Germline V lookup: CDR1 SNHLY, CDR2 FYNNEI. CDR3 coding DNA: TGTGCCAGCAGTGAAGCGACTAGCGGGGGGGGAACCTACGAGCAGTACTTC. Amino acids: CASSEATSGGGTYEQYF.

This chain links TRBV5-6 with TRBJ1-6, with TRBD1 as a possible D gene (6 bases). Trimming shortened V by 1 base and J by 9 bases, and 14 bases separated the two germline ends. The CDR3 runs to 15 residues. Germline CDR1 and CDR2: SGHDT and YYEEEE. CDR3 residues: CASSLRQGRSSPLHF. The DNA of the CDR3 is TGTGCCAGCAGCTTGCGGCAGGGGAGATCTTCACCCCTCCACTTT.

This rearrangement joins TRBV11-2 to TRBJ2-5; 7 bases are a match to TRBD1. Germline V gene lookup returns CDR1 SGHAT and CDR2 FQNNGV. The CDR3 length is 15 residues. Trimming took 4 bases from V and 0 from J; bases not matched to a gene: 5. The CDR3 DNA is TGTGCCAGCAGCTCCGGGACAGTGTACCAAGAGACCCAGTACTTC. Protein: CASSSGTVYQETQYF.

This chain uses TRBV7-2 with TRBJ2-2; D is possibly TRBD1 (6 bases). V lost 1 base and J lost 6, with 12 bases in between. Germline-derived CDR1 and CDR2 are SGHTA and FQGNSA. The CDR3 consists of 15 residues. As DNA, the CDR3 is TGTGCCAGCAGCTTAGGTGGGACACTGGCCGGGGAGCTGTTTTTT. It encodes CASSLGGTLAGELFF.

V usage is TRBV6-1 and J usage is TRBJ1-1, with 8 bases that match TRBD1. The CDR3 spans 16 residues. With V trimmed by 3 bases and J by 1 base, 7 bases remained unmatched. Looked up from germline, CDR1 is MNHNS and CDR2 is SASEGT. This CDR3 is CASSESQGAGNTEAFF. The CDR3 region has the DNA TGTGCCAGCAGTGAGTCGCAGGGGGCTGGGAACACTGAAGCTTTCTTT.

The gene calls are TRBV4-1 and TRBJ2-7; 8 bases align to TRBD1. The J segment lost 5 bases and the V segment lost 6 bases, leaving 9 bases of the junction unmatched. The CDR3 sequence is 14 residues long. The germline CDR1 and CDR2 sequences are MGHRA and YSYEKL. CDR3 nucleotides: TGCGCCAGCAGGCCTTACCAGGGGGCTGACGAGCAGTACTTC. Amino acids: CASRPYQGADEQYF.

The CDR3, as DNA: TGTGCCAGCAGCTTAGTAGCGGGGGGGCTGGAAGAGACCCAGTACTTC. Residues: CASSLVAGGLEETQYF. The chain is built from TRBV7-2 and TRBJ2-5, with 11 positions matching TRBD2. Trimming removed 1 base from V and 3 bases from J; junction bases left unmatched: 4. The CDR3 totals 16 residues. CDR1 is SGHTA, CDR2 FQGNSA, per germline.

Remarks on this clone: A junction boundary mismatches the germline segment, possibly from a read error. This chain uses TRBV5-1 with TRBJ1-5, with D hard to call. This CDR3 is built from 13 residues. Germline V gene sequence: CDR1 SGHRS, CDR2 YFSETQ. The CDR3 nucleotides are TGCGCCAGTTCGAGGGAAGGCAATCAGCTCCAGCATTTT. Translated: CASSREGNQLQHF.

The gene calls are TRBV5-1 and TRBJ1-6; possibly TRBD1 for D (5 bases). Germline CDR1 reads SGHRS; CDR2 reads YFSETQ. CDR3 length: 15 residues. Trimming removed 3 bases from V and 3 bases from J, with 10 bases in between. The CDR3 DNA follows: TGCGCCAGCAGCTCCGGGGGTTTCTATAATTCACCCCTCCACTTT. It codes for CASSSGGFYNSPLHF.

This clone appeared a few times. This chain joins TRBV21-1 and TRBJ1-4; no check of the table's D call, TRBD1, against the DNA was made. TRBV21-1 represents a pseudogene. CDR3 length: 12 amino acids. DNA for the CDR3: TGTGCCAGCAGCAGACAGGGTGAAAAACTGTTTTTT. Amino acids: CASSRQGEKLFF.

V gene TRBV7-8 combines with J gene TRBJ2-3; D uncertain. The germline V gene encodes CDR1 SGHVS and CDR2 FQNEAQ. The CDR3 runs 15 residues. V was clipped by 5 bases and J by 0 bases, with 12 bases between them. CDR3 region: CASSPLSRSTDTQYF. The CDR3 DNA follows: TGTGCCAGCAGCCCCCTTTCCAGGAGCACAGATACGCAGTATTTT. The entire variable domain, with the rest obtained from reference TRBV7-8 and TRBJ2-3, is as follows: GAGVSQSPRYKVAKRGQDVALRCDPISGHVSLFWYQQALGQGPEFLTYFQNEAQLDKSGLPSDRFFAERPEGSVSTLKIQRTQQEDSAVYLCASSPLSRSTDTQYFGPGTRLTVL.

This chain uses TRBV2 with TRBJ2-5; possibly TRBD2 for D (5 bases). Per the germline V gene, CDR1 is SNHLY and CDR2 is FYNNEI. V lost 11 bases and J 4 bases, leaving 26 bases between the germline ends. The CDR3 contains 16 residues. CDR3 in DNA: TGTGCCCGACAACCCTTCTCGGCGGGCCGGGTAGAGACCCAGTACTTC. Encoded protein: CARQPFSAGRVETQYF.

This sequence joins TRBV7-2 and TRBJ2-5; no reliable D call. The V gene lost 5 bases and the J gene lost 7 bases, with 8 bases spanning the gap. This CDR3 has 11 residues. The germline gives CDR1 SGHTA, CDR2 FQGNSA. CDR3 amino acids: CASSAPGTQYF. CDR3 coding DNA: TGTGCCAGCAGCGCTCCGGGGACCCAGTACTTC.